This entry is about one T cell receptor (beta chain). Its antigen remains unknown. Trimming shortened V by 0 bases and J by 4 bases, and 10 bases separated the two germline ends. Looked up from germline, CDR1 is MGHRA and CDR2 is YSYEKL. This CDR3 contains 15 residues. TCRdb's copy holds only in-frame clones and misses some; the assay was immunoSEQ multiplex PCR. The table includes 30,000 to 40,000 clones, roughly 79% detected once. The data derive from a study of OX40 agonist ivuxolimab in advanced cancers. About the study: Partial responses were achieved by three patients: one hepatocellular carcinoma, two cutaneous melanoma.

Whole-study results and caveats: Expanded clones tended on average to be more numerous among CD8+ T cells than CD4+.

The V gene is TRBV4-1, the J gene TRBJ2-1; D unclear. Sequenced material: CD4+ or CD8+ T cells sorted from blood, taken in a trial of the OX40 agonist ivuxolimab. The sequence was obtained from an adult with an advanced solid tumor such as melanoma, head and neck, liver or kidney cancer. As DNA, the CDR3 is TGCGCCAGCAGCCAAGAACGGGCTTCTTACAATGAGCAGTTCTTC. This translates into CASSQERASYNEQFF.